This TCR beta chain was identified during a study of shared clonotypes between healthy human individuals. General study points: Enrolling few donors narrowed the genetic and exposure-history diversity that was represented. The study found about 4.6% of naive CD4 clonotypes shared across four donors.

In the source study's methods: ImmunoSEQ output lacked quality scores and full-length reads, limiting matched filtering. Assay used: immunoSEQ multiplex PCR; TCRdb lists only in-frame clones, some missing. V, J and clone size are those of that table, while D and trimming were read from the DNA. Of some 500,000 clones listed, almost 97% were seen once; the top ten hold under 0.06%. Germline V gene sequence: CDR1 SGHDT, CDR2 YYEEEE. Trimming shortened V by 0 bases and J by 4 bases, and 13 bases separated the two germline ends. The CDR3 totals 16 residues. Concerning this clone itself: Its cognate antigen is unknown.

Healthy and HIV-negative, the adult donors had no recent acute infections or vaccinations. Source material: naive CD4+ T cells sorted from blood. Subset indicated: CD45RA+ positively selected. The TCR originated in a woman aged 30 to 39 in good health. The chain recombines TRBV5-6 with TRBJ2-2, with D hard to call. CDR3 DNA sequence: TGTGCCAGCAGCTTGGTAGTGGGTACGAGCACCGGGGAGCTGTTTTTT. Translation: CASSLVVGTSTGELFF.